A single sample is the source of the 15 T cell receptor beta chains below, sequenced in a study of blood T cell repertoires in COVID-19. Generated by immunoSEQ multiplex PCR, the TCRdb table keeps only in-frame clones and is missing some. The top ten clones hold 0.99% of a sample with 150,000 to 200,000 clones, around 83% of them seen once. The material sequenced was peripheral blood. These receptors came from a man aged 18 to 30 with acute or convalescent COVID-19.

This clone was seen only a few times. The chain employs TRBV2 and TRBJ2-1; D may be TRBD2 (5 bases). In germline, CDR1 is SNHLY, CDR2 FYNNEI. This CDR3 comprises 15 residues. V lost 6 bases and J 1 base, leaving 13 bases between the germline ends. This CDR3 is CASRGLAASYNEQFF. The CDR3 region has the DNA TGTGCCAGCAGGGGCCTAGCTGCTTCCTACAATGAGCAGTTCTTC.

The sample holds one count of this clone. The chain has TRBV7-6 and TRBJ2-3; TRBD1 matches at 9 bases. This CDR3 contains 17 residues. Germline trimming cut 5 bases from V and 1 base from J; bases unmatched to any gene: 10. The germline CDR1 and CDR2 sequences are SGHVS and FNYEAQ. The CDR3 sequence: CASSGRQGVAGTDTQYF. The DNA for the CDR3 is TGTGCCAGCAGCGGCAGACAGGGGGTTGCGGGCACAGATACGCAGTATTTT.

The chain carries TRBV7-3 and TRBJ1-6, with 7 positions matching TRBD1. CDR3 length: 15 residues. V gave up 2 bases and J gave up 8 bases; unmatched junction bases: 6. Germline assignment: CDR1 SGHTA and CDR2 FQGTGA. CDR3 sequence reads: CASSLSARGYSPLHF. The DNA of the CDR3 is TGTGCCAGCAGCTTATCGGCCAGGGGGTATTCACCCCTCCACTTT. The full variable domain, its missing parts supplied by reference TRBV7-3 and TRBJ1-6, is GAGVSQTPSNKVTEKGKYVELRCDPISGHTALYWYRQSLGQGPEFLIYFQGTGAADDSGLPNDRFFAVRPEGSVSTLKIQRTERGDSAVYLCASSLSARGYSPLHFGNGTRLTVT.

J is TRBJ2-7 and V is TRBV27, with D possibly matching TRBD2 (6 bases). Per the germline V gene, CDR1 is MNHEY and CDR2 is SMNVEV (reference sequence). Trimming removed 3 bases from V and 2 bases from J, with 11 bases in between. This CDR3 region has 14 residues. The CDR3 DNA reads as TGTGCCAGCAGTTTTCGGGGGACGGCCTACGAGCAGTACTTC. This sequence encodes CASSFRGTAYEQYF.

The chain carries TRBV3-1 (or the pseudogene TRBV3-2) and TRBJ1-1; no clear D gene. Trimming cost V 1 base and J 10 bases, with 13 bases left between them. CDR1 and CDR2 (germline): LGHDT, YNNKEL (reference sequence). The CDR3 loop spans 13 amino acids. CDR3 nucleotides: TGTGCCAGCAGCCAAGGGTGGAGTGTCGGAGCTTTCTTT. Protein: CASSQGWSVGAFF.

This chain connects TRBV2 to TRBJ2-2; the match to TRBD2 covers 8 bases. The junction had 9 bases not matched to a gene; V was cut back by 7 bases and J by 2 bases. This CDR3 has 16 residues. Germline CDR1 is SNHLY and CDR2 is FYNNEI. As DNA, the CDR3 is TGTGCCAGCAAAAGAACGGGGGGGCCCAACACCGGGGAGCTGTTTTTT. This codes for CASKRTGGPNTGELFF.

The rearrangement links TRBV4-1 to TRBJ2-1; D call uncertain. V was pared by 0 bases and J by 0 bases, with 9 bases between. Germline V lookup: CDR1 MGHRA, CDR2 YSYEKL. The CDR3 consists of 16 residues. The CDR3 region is CASSQDGTGSYNEQFF. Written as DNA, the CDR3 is TGCGCCAGCAGCCAAGATGGTACGGGCTCCTACAATGAGCAGTTCTTC.

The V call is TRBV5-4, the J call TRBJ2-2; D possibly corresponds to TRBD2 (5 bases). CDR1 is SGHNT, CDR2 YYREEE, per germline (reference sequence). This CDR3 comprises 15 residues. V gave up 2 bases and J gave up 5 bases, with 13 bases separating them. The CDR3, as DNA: TGTGCCAGCAGCTTAGGTCTAGCTGGGACCGGGGAGCTGTTTTTT. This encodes CASSLGLAGTGELFF.

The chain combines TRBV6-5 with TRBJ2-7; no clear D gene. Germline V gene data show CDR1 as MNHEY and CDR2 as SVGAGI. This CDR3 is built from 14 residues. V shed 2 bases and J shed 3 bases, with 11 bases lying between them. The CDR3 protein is CASSYGELVYEQYF. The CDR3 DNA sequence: TGTGCCAGCAGTTACGGTGAGCTAGTCTACGAGCAGTACTTC.

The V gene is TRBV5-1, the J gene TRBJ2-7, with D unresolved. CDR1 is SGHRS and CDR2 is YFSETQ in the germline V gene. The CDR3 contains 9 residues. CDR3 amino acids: CASSLLSQV. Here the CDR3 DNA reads TGCGCCAGCAGCTTGTTATCTCAGGTC.

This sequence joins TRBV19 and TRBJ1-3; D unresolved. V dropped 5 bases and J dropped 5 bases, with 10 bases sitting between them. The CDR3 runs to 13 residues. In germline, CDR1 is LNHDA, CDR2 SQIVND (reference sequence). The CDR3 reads CASSQVLRNTIYF. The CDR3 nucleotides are TGTGCCAGTAGTCAAGTACTAAGAAACACCATATATTTT. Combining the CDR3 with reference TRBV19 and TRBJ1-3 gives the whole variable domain DGGITQSPKYLFRKEGQNVTLSCEQNLNHDAMYWYRQDPGQGLRLIYYSQIVNDFQKGDIAEGYSVSREKKESFPLTVTSAQKNPTAFYLCASSQVLRNTIYFGEGSWLTVV.

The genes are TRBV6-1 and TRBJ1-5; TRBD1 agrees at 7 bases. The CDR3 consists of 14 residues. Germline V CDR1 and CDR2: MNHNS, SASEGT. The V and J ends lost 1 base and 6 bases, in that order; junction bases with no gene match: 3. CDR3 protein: CASSEGQGTQPQHF. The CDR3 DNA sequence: TGTGCCAGCAGTGAAGGACAGGGAACTCAGCCCCAGCATTTT.

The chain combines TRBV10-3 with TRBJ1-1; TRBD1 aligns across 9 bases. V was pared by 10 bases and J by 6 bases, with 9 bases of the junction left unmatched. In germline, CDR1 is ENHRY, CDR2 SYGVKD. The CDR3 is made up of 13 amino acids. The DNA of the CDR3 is TGTGCCACTCGGACAGGGGCTGCCGCTGAAGCTTTCTTT. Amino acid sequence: CATRTGAAAEAFF.

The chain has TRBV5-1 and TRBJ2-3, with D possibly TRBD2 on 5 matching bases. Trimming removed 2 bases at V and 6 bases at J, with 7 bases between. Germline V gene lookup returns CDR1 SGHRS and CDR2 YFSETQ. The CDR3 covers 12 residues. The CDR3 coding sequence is TGCGCCAGCAGCTTCACTAGTGATACGCAGTATTTT. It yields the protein CASSFTSDTQYF. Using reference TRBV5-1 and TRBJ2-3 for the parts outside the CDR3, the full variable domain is KAGVTQTPRYLIKTRGQQVTLSCSPISGHRSVSWYQQTPGQGLQFLFEYFSETQRNKGNFPGRFSGRQFSNSRSEMNVSTLELGDSALYLCASSFTSDTQYFGPGTRLTVL.

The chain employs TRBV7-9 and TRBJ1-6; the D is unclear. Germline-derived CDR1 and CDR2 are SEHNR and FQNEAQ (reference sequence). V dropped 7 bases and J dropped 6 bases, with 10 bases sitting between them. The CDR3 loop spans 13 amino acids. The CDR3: CASTPDSNSPLHF. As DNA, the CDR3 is TGTGCCAGCACACCCGATAGTAATTCACCCCTCCACTTT.